The source of this T cell receptor (beta chain) is a study of T cells in Graves' hyperthyroidism and ophthalmopathy. The overall study: The initial diagnosis was the point when peripheral blood was collected, ahead of any treatment. Study outcomes and limitations: Peripheral blood also featured most of the thyroid clonotypes expanded above 0.001.

Used for diagnoses were clinical symptoms, serum thyroxine and TRAb, thyroid ultrasound and orbital computed tomography. PBMCs came from 8.5 to 10 ml fresh peripheral blood. Germline lookup yields CDR1 MGHRA and CDR2 YSYEKL. Trimming took 0 bases from V and 0 from J, leaving 11 bases between them. This CDR3 is built from 16 residues. Amplification of TCR beta CDR3 regions was performed using RNA transcripts as template. Carried out on the TCR CDR3, a first-round RT-PCR used the HTBI primer set. TCRdb processed the multiplex PCR reads anew with MiXCR; each CDR3 protein has one entry. The data contain about 500,000 distinct CDR3 sequences, more than 15% of them singletons. This clonotype has a count of ten or more. The antigen remains unidentified.

The material sequenced was blood. The V gene is TRBV4-1, the J gene TRBJ1-1; maybe TRBD1 (6 bases). The receptor comes from a woman aged 25 to 39 with Graves' ophthalmopathy. CDR3 protein: CASSQDSGAVNTEAFF. As DNA, the CDR3 is TGCGCCAGCAGCCAAGATTCGGGGGCCGTGAACACTGAAGCTTTCTTT.